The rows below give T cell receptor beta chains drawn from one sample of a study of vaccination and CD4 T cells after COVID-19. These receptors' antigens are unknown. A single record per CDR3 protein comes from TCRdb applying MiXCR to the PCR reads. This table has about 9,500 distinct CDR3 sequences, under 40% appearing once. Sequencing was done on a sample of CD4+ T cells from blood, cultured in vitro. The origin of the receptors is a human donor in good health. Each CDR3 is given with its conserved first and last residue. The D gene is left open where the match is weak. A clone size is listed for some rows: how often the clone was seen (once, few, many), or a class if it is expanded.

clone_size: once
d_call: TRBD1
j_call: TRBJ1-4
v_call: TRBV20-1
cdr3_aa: CSASRLGTGEDEKLFF
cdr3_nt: TGCAGTGCCTCCCGGTTGGGGACAGGGGAGGACGAAAAACTGTTTTTT

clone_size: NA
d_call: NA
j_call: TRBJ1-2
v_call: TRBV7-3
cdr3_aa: CASTREGSYTF
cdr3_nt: TGTGCCAGCACCCGGGAGGGGAGCTACACCTTC

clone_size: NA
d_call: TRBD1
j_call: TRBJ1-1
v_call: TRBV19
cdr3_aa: CASYTGGGDTEAFF
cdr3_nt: TGTGCCAGTTACACAGGGGGGGGAGACACTGAAGCTTTCTTT

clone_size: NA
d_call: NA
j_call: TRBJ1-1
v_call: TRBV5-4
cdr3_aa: CASRVGGLNTEAFF
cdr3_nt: TGTGCCAGCAGAGTAGGGGGATTGAACACTGAAGCTTTCTTT

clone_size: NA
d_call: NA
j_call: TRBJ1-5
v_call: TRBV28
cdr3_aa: CASSLTQGIRGNRPQHF
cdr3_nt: TGTGCCAGCAGTTTAACACAGGGAATCAGGGGCAATCGGCCCCAGCATTTT

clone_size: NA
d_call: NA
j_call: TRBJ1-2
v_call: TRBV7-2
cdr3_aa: CASSLGLGGYGYTF
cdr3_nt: TGTGCCAGCAGCTTAGGTCTAGGGGGGTATGGCTACACCTTC

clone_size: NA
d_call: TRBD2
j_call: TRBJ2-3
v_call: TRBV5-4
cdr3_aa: CASSFGLAGAGDTQYF
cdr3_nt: TGTGCCAGCAGCTTCGGACTAGCGGGAGCTGGAGATACGCAGTATTTT

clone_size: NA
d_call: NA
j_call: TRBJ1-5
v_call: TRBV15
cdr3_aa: CATSRVGEGPNQPQHF
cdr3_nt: TGTGCCACCAGCAGGGTCGGTGAGGGACCCAATCAGCCCCAGCATTTT

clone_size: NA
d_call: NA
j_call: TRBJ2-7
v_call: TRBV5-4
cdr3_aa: CASSSRTGSAYEQYF
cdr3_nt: TGTGCCAGCAGCTCACGTACCGGGAGCGCCTACGAGCAGTACTTC

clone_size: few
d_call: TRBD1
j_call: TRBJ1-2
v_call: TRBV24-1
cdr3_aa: CATSRTGGNGYTF
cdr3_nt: TGTGCCACCTCCCGGACAGGGGGCAACGGCTACACCTTC

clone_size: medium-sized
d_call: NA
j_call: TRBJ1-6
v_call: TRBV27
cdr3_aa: CASSARALENSPLHF
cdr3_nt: TGTGCCAGCAGTGCCCGGGCCCTAGAGAATTCACCCCTCCACTTT

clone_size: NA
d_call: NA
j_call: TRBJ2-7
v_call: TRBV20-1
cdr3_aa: CSAPGTVSYEQYF
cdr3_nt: TGCAGTGCTCCCGGGACGGTCTCCTACGAGCAGTACTTC

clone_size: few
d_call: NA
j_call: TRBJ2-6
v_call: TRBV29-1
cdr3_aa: CSVRGSGANVLTF
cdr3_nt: TGCAGCGTTCGCGGTTCTGGGGCCAACGTCCTGACTTTC

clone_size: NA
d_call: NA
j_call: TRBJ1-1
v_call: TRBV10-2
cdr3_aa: CVSSPRDPNTEAFF
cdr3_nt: TGCGTCAGCAGTCCCCGGGACCCCAACACTGAAGCTTTCTTT

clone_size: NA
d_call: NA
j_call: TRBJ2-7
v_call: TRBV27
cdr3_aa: CASRRTITYEQYF
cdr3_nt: TGTGCCAGCAGACGGACGATAACCTACGAGCAGTACTTC

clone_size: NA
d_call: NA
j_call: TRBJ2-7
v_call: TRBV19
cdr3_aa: CASNRQVSSYEQYF
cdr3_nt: TGTGCCAGTAATCGACAGGTTAGCTCCTACGAGCAGTACTTC

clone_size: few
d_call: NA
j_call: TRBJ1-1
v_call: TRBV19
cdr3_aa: CASSAGSAGETEAFF
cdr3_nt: TGTGCCAGTAGCGCCGGGTCGGCGGGCGAGACTGAAGCTTTCTTT

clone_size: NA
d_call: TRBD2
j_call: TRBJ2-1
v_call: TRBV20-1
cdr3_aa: CSAKGTSANFYNEQFF
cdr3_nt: TGCAGTGCTAAGGGGACTAGCGCAAACTTCTACAATGAGCAGTTCTTC

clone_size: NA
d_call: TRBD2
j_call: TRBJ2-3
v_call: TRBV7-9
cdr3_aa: CASSSLADFSTDTQYF
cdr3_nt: TGTGCCAGCAGCTCCCTAGCGGATTTTAGCACAGATACGCAGTATTTT

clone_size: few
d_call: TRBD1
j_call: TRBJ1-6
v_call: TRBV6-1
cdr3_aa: CASRRRTGRMSYNSPLHF
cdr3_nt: TGTGCCAGCAGACGGAGGACAGGTCGGATGTCCTATAATTCACCCCTCCACTTT

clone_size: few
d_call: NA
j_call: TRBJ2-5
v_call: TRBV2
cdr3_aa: CASSEEGETQYF
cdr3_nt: TGTGCCAGCAGTGAGGAGGGAGAGACCCAGTACTTC

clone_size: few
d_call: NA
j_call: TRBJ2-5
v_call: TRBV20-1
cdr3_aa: CSALDSPQETQYF
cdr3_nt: TGCAGTGCCCTGGACAGTCCTCAAGAGACCCAGTACTTC

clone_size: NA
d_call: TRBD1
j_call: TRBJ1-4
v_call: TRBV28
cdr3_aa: CASSRHSEGAVGEKLFF
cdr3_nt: TGTGCCAGCAGTCGCCATAGCGAGGGGGCGGTGGGTGAAAAACTGTTTTTT

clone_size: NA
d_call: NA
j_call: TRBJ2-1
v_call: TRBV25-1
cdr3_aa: CASSGAKPIPNEQFF
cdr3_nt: TGTGCCAGCAGTGGGGCCAAACCCATACCCAATGAGCAGTTCTTC

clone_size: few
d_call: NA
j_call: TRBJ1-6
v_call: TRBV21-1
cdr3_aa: CASSKEGGGGLTTLHF
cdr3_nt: TGTGCCAGCAGCAAAGAAGGTGGAGGGGGCTTGACAACCCTCCACTTT

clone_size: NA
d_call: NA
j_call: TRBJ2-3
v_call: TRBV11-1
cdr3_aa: CASSPRGAGVSDTQYF
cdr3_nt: TGTGCCAGCAGCCCTAGGGGCGCCGGGGTCTCAGATACGCAGTATTTT